This T cell receptor beta chain was sequenced for a study of cytomegalovirus exposure and HLA in healthy donors. Turning to the study itself: Most genotyped donors, over 70% of 300 to 400, had Caucasian-associated genetic ancestry.

Findings and limits, study-wide: It was reportedly the case that the classifier diagnosed cytomegalovirus status with high specificity and sensitivity. The authors confirmed in vitro that three CMV-associated chains were specific for CMV antigens.

Concerning this clone itself: Its antigen is unknown.

This PCR relied on a set of 60 Vbeta primers and 13 Jbeta primers. Per the study methods: Later reanalysis found 80 million or so unique TCR beta chains, around 11 million of them shared. Profiled with immunoSEQ multiplex PCR; TCRdb holds only in-frame clones, not every one. That table supplies the V and J calls and clone size; D and trimming were determined from the DNA. The table includes about 140,000 clones, around three quarters detected once. The sequenced sample consisted of PBMCs. The receptor was derived from a man aged 25-45 years in good health and CMV-seronegative.

The CDR3 DNA follows: TGTGCCAGCACGAGCGGGGGGTCCTACGAGCAGTACTTC. Amino acids: CASTSGGSYEQYF. The chain is built from TRBV5-6 and TRBJ2-7; 9 bases are a match to TRBD2. V lost 6 bases to trimming and J lost 1 base; unmatched junction nucleotides: 2. From germline, CDR1 is SGHDT and CDR2 YYEEEE. The CDR3 covers 13 residues.